Here is one T cell receptor beta chain with its context. The sample comes from a study of blood T cell repertoires in COVID-19. Which cohort a participant joined came from the clinical history participants gave. The CDR3 is 16 amino acids. In the authors' workflow: Using reference gene primer amplification, nucleated cell counts were estimated. Measured with immunoSEQ multiplex PCR; TCRdb has only the in-frame clones, and not every one. V, J and clone size were drawn from that table, and D and trimming were deduced from the DNA. The repertoire holds hundreds of thousands of clones, with roughly 86% as singletons.

This receptor was taken from a woman between 18 and 29 years old who had recovered from COVID-19. This sequence joins TRBV12-2 and TRBJ1-4; TRBD1, the table's D call, was not compared with the DNA. TRBV12-2 is a pseudogene locus. The sample was PBMCs or T cells enriched from blood (not recorded which). The CDR3 DNA reads as TGTGCAAGTCGCTCATCGAAGGGGGTAGAGGATGAAAAACTGTTTTTT. It encodes CASRSSKGVEDEKLFF.